The rows below give T cell receptor beta chains drawn from one sample of a study of Graves' ophthalmopathy and Graves' hyperthyroidism. TCRdb reprocessed the multiplex PCR reads via MiXCR and lists one record per CDR3 protein. The table includes 450,000 or so distinct CDR3 sequences, roughly an eighth detected once. The sequencing sample was made of blood. The origin of the receptors is a woman aged 30 to 39 with Graves' ophthalmopathy. The CDR3 runs from the conserved cysteine through the conserved F or W. A D gene is named only where the DNA matches it firmly.

d_gene	v_gene	j_gene	CDR3aa
TRBD1	TRBV29-1	TRBJ1-2	CSGVTGHGYTF
TRBD1	TRBV12-3/TRBV12-4	TRBJ1-2	CASGLNVGQGAGGYTF
TRBD2	TRBV28	TRBJ2-5	CASSPSGRGLETQYF
.	TRBV5-1	TRBJ2-7	CASMDSHYEQYF
.	TRBV3-1	TRBJ2-5	CASSPVLSGETQYF
.	TRBV12-3/TRBV12-4	TRBJ2-6	CASTHSYQGGGANVLTF
TRBD2	TRBV2	TRBJ2-5	CASSELSRSGSTHF
.	TRBV11-1	TRBJ1-2	CASSLGSEGRPHGYTF
.	TRBV9	TRBJ1-6	CASSVAHGASPLHF
.	TRBV29-1	TRBJ1-1	CSVGSGNTEAFF
TRBD1	TRBV28	TRBJ1-5	CASSGQGPGYNQPQHF
TRBD1	TRBV5-6	TRBJ2-7	CASSWTGGYEQYF
.	TRBV6-5	TRBJ2-7	CASSFDPRLEQYF
TRBD1	TRBV12-3/TRBV12-4	TRBJ1-2	CASSRYRTGADHYGYTF
.	TRBV3-1	TRBJ1-3	CASSMDAGSGNTIYF
.	TRBV4-1	TRBJ2-7	CASSHEPSYEQYF
TRBD1	TRBV6-1	TRBJ1-4	CASKQGAGEKLFF
.	TRBV6-1	TRBJ1-2	CASRGDGRNYGYTF
.	TRBV6-1	TRBJ1-2	CASSELTDRNYGYTF
.	TRBV5-1	TRBJ2-2	CASSTGAGGNTGELFF
TRBD1	TRBV4-3	TRBJ1-1	CASSQDRGPIAEAFF
.	TRBV19	TRBJ2-5	CASGAGLLQETQYF
.	TRBV11-2	TRBJ2-7	CASSSKFSYEQYF
.	TRBV15	TRBJ2-2	CATIERPTGELFF
.	TRBV6-1	TRBJ1-5	CASSEGVYGVGNQPQHF
TRBD1	TRBV6-1	TRBJ2-7	CASTQGAEQYF
TRBD1	TRBV4-1	TRBJ2-7	CASSRGAGTGKYEQYF
.	TRBV12-3/TRBV12-4	TRBJ1-3	CASKAPSGNTIYF
.	TRBV28	TRBJ1-1	CASSAGSGTEAFF
TRBD1	TRBV11-1	TRBJ2-7	CASSPDREERYF
.	TRBV12-3/TRBV12-4	TRBJ1-1	CATTPGPGANTEAFF
TRBD2	TRBV20-1	TRBJ2-2	CSARPPGLINTGELFF
TRBD2	TRBV27	TRBJ2-2	CASTSLAGDTGELFF
TRBD1	TRBV12-3/TRBV12-4	TRBJ1-5	CASGDTGGQPQHF
.	TRBV6-6	TRBJ2-6	CATWIQPDHSGANVLTF
.	TRBV12-3/TRBV12-4	TRBJ1-5	CASSLGNQGIGNQPQHF
TRBD1	TRBV28	TRBJ2-2	CASSSGQGDHGELFF
.	TRBV6-1	TRBJ2-7	CASSAQGPLAPNEQYF
.	TRBV7-9	TRBJ2-5	CASINPRVGIETQYF
TRBD1	TRBV28	TRBJ1-5	CASSPRQGYQPQHF
.	TRBV7-2	TRBJ2-7	CASSLVDSYEQYF
TRBD1	TRBV7-7	TRBJ2-5	CASSLEWGQQETQYF
.	TRBV20-1	TRBJ2-7	CSAPAGSYEQYF
TRBD1	TRBV7-2	TRBJ1-5	CASSRQGAGNQPQHF